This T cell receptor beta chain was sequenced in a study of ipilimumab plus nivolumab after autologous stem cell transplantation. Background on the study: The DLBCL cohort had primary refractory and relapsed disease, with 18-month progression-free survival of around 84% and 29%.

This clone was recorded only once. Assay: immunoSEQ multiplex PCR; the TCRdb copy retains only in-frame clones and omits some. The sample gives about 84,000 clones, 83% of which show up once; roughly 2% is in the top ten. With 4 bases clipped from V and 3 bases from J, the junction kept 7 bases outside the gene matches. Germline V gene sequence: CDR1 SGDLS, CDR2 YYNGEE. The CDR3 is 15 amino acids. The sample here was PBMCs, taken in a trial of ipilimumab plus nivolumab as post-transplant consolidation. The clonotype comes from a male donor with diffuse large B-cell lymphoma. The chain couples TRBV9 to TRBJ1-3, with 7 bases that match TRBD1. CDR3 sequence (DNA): TGTGCCAGCAGCCCAACGACAGGGAATGGAAACACCATATATTTT. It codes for CASSPTTGNGNTIYF.